The present T cell receptor (beta chain) was sequenced within a study of blood T cell repertoires in COVID-19. Participants' reported clinical history set cohort assignment. As processed by the authors: Reference gene primer amplification gave nucleated cell count estimates. Assay: immunoSEQ multiplex PCR; the TCRdb copy retains only in-frame clones and omits some. V, J and clone size are taken as reported in that table, and D and trimming were inferred from the DNA itself. The repertoire holds about 330,000 clones, 87% seen once, with about 5.4% in the top ten. Germline CDR1 LNHDA, CDR2 SQIVND (reference sequence). This CDR3 region has 16 residues. The J segment lost 8 bases and the V segment lost 6 bases, leaving 15 bases of the junction unmatched.

The sequence was obtained from a woman under 40 who had recovered from COVID-19. Sequenced: PBMCs or T cells enriched from blood (not recorded which). This rearrangement joins TRBV19 to TRBJ1-2; 10 bases line up with TRBD1. In DNA form, the CDR3 reads TGTGCCAGTAGAGGCCCGCCGGGACAGGGGCACCAGGGCTACACCTTC. As protein: CASRGPPGQGHQGYTF.